The TCR beta chain described here comes from a study of identical twins. The study's findings and limits: Modelling underestimated the level of out-of-frame TCR alpha sharing observed in monozygotic twins. Findings came from cross-sectional statistics, without long-term follow-up of donors. Analyses based on zero insertions could be partly confounded by invariant MAIT and iNKT cells.

cDNA molecules carried unique molecular identifiers, and template switching added a universal primer site. TCRdb recomputed calls from the 5' RACE reads with MiXCR, one row per CDR3 protein. Counted here are about 210,000 distinct CDR3 sequences, around 10% occurring once; the ten biggest clones make up 5.1%. V gave up 3 bases and J gave up 1 base, with 18 bases separating them. The CDR3 runs to 17 residues. The germline V gene has CDR1 MGHDK and CDR2 SYGVNS. As for this clonotype: Antigen specificity is unknown.

The clonotype comes from a woman aged 18-35 years in good health. V is TRBV25-1 and J is TRBJ2-5, with D possibly being TRBD1 (6 bases). Source material: memory (CD45RO+) T cells sorted from blood. CDR3 nucleotides: TGTGCCAGCAGTGATCCAGACAGGTCCATTATCCAAGAGACCCAGTACTTC. It encodes CASSDPDRSIIQETQYF.